In this sample, the clone carrying this T cell receptor beta chain turned up once. Several immunoSEQ plates received, in even portions, the genomic DNA of each subset. An approximately 200 ng quantity of DNA, tens of thousands of T cell genomes, went into the sorted-subset replicate PCRs. Original processing methods: ImmunoSEQ only sent back junction sequences with no quality scores, so filtering was done differently. The repertoire was sequenced with immunoSEQ multiplex PCR; TCRdb's copy has only in-frame clones and lacks some. That table supplies the V and J calls and clone size; D and trimming were determined from the DNA. Of roughly 590,000 clones in the sample, about 95% were seen once. These data originate in a study of shared clonotypes between healthy human individuals. V gave up 10 bases and J gave up 2 bases, with 14 bases separating them. This CDR3 spans 13 amino acids. In germline, CDR1 is LNHDA, CDR2 SQIVND (reference sequence).

Positive CCR7 selection of CD45RO-negative cells yielded the naive CD8 cells, and terminally differentiated effector memory CD45RA+ cells were excluded. Sequences were obtained from naive CD8+ T cells sorted from blood. The genes are TRBV19 and TRBJ1-1; D is unresolved. The TCR originated in a woman aged 25 to 39 in good health. The CDR3 coding sequence is TGTGCCACAAATCACGGGGTAAACACTGAAGCTTTCTTT. This translates into CATNHGVNTEAFF.